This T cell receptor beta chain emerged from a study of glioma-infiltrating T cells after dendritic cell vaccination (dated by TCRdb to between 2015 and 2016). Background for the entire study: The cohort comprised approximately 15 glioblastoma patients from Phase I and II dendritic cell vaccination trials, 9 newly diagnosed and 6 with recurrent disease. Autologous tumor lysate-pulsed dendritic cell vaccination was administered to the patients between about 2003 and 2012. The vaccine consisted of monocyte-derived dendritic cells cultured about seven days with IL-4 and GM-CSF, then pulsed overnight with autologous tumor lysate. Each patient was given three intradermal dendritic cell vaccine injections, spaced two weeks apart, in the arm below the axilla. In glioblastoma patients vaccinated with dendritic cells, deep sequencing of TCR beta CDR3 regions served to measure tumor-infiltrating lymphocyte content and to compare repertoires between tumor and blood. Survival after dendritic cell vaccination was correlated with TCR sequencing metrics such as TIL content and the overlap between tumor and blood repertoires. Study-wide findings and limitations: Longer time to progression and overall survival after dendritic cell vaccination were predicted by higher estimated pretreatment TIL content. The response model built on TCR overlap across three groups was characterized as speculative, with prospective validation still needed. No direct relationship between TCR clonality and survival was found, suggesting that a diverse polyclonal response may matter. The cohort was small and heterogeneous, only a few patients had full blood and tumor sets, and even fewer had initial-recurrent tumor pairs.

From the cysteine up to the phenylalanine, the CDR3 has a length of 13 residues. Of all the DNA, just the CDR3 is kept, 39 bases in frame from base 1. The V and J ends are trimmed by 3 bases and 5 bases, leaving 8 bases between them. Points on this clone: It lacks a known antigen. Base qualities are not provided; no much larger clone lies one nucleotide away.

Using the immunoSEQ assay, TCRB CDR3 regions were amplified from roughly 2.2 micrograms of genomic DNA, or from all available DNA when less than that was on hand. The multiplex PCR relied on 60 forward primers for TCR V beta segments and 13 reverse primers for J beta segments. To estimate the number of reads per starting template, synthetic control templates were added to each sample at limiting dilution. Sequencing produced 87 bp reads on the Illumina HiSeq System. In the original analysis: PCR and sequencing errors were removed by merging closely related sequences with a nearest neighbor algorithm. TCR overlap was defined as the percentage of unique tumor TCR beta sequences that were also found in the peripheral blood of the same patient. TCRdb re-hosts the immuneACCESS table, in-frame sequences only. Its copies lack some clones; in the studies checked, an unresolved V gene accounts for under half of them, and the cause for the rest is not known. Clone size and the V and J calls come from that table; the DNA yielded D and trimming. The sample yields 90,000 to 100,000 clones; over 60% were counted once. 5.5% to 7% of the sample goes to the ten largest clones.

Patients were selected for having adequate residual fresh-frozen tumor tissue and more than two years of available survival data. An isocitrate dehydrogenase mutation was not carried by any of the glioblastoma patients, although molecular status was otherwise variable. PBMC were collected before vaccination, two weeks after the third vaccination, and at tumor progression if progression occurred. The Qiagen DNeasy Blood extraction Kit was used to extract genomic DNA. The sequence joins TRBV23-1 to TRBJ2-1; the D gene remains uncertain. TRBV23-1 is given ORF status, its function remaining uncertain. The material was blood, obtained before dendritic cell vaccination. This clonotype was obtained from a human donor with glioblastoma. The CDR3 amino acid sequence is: CASSQRIHNEQFF. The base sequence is TGCGCCAGCAGTCAGCGAATTCACAATGAGCAGTTCTTC.